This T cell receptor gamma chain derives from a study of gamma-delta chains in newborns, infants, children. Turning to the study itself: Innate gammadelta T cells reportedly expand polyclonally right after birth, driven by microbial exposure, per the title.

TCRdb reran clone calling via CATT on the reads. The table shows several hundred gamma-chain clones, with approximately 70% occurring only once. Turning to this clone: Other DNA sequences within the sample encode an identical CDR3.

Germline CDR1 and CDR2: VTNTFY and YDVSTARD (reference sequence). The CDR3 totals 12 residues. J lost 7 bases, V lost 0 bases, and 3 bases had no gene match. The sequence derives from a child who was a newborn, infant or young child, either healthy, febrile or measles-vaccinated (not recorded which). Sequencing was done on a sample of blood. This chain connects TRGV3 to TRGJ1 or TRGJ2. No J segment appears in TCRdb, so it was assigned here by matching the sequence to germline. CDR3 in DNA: TGTGCCACCTGGGACAGGCGATATAAGAAACTCTTT. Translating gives CATWDRRYKKLF.